The 7 T cell receptor beta chains below all came from one sample that was sequenced in a study of regulatory T cells in long-lasting Graves disease. Time point meaning: newly diagnosed GD, antithyroid drugs for less than 3 months. Isolated PBMC RNA provided the starting material for the TCR library. Building the TCR beta libraries relied on iRepertoire HTBI primers, and CDR3 regions underwent Arm-PCR. A single record per CDR3 protein comes from TCRdb applying MiXCR to the multiplex PCR reads. This sample has 200,000 to 250,000 distinct CDR3 sequences, with 15% to 20% found just once. These records were also assigned to another study, of T cells in Graves' hyperthyroidism and ophthalmopathy.

The sequencing here drew on peripheral blood mononuclear cells (PBMCs), taken at new diagnosis, from a patient treated with antithyroid drugs. The receptors stem from a woman aged 25 to 45 with Graves disease.

This clonotype was found many times. The CDR3, as DNA: TGTGCCAGTAGTATACCAAGGCTTAATCAGCCCCAGCATTTT. It translates to CASSIPRLNQPQHF. The chain combines TRBV19 with TRBJ1-5; D is undetermined. Germline-derived CDR1 and CDR2 are LNHDA and SQIVND (reference sequence). V lost 2 bases to trimming and J lost 4 bases, with 9 bases between them. This CDR3 contains 14 residues.

This clonotype was detected many times. The rearrangement uses TRBV11-2 and TRBJ2-1; 11 nucleotides match TRBD2. Germline V gene data show CDR1 as SGHAT and CDR2 as FQNNGV. This CDR3 has 15 amino acids. Trimming took 5 bases from V and 8 from J; bases not matched to a gene: 8. CDR3 loop: CASSRFTSGRHEQFF. DNA for the CDR3: TGTGCCAGCAGCCGCTTTACTAGCGGGAGACATGAGCAGTTCTTC. The full variable domain, with the rest looked up from reference TRBV11-2 and TRBJ2-1, is EAGVAQSPRYKIIEKRQSVAFWCNPISGHATLYWYQQILGQGPKLLIQFQNNGVVDDSQLPKDRFSAERLKGVDSTLKIQPAKLEDSAVYLCASSRFTSGRHEQFFGPGTRLTVL.

This clonotype was detected many times. V gene TRBV15 combines with J gene TRBJ2-3, with D possibly matching TRBD1 (6 bases). Between the trimmed V and J ends, which lost 5 bases and 2 bases, there was a span of 14 bases. This CDR3 contains 15 residues. The V gene's germline CDR1 is LNHNV and CDR2 YYDKDF (reference sequence). Written as DNA, the CDR3 is TGTGCCACCAGCGTGGACAGTTCGGACACAGATACGCAGTATTTT. Amino acids: CATSVDSSDTDTQYF.

This clonotype was recorded a few times. The chain has TRBV28 and TRBJ1-1; D call uncertain. The germline V and J ends were trimmed by 4 bases and 1 base, with 10 bases remaining between them. The germline CDR1 and CDR2 sequences are MDHEN and SYDVKM. The CDR3 contains 14 residues. CDR3 amino acids: CASSYGRRNTEAFF. As DNA, the CDR3 is TGTGCCAGCAGTTATGGACGGAGGAACACTGAAGCTTTCTTT. Drawing the rest from reference TRBV28 and TRBJ1-1, the complete variable domain is DVKVTQSSRYLVKRTGEKVFLECVQDMDHENMFWYRQDPGLGLRLIYFSYDVKMKEKGDIPEGYSVSREKKERFSLILESASTNQTSMYLCASSYGRRNTEAFFGQGTRLTVV.

A single count supports this clonotype. The chain joins TRBV12-3 or TRBV12-4 to TRBJ2-4, with TRBD2 identical over 9 bases. The J call is in doubt because the DNA end fits TRBJ2-5 better. This CDR3 spans 15 amino acids. The DNA for the CDR3 is TGTGCCAGCAGTTTTTATGCGGGAGGGCGGGAGACCCAGTACTTC. Its protein product is CASSFYAGGRETQYF.

Regarding this clonotype: A single base is all that separates this from a far larger clone, so a read error is likely. The rearrangement links TRBV10-3 to TRBJ2-1; D is uncertain. The J call may be faulty, since TRBJ1-2 better matches the DNA end. Germline V gene lookup returns CDR1 ENHRY and CDR2 SYGVKD. This CDR3 comprises 15 residues. CDR3 DNA: TGTGCCATCGGTGATGCGGTTTCCGCTAACTATGGCTACACCTTC. It codes for CAIGDAVSANYGYTF.

The sample holds many counts of this clonotype. The chain employs TRBV5-1 and TRBJ2-2, with D tentatively TRBD2 (5 bases). CDR1 and CDR2 (germline): SGHRS, YFSETQ. V gave up 0 bases and J gave up 4 bases, with 10 bases separating them. The CDR3 consists of 15 residues. In nucleotides, the CDR3 is TGCGCCAGCAGCTTGGGGGTAGGAGGCACCGGGGAGCTGTTTTTT. Its protein product is CASSLGVGGTGELFF. The full variable domain, with the rest looked up from reference TRBV5-1 and TRBJ2-2, is KAGVTQTPRYLIKTRGQQVTLSCSPISGHRSVSWYQQTPGQGLQFLFEYFSETQRNKGNFPGRFSGRQFSNSRSEMNVSTLELGDSALYLCASSLGVGGTGELFFGEGSRLTVL.